Listed below are T cell receptor beta chains from one sample, sequenced in a study of T cell changes during pregnancy in multiple sclerosis. Here immunoSEQ multiplex PCR was the method, and the copy in TCRdb shows in-frame clones only, minus some. Of 70,000 or so clones listed, 80% to 95% were seen once; the top ten hold just under 0.3%. This specimen was CD4+ T cells from peripheral blood mononuclear cells, taken after pregnancy. The source is a female donor with multiple sclerosis, enrolled in a pregnancy study. CDR3s include the opening cysteine and the closing phenylalanine or tryptophan. A D gene is named only where the DNA matches it firmly. The size field is filled for only some rows; it gives once, few, many or a size class.

d_call	j_call	clone_size	v_call	cdr3_nt	cdr3_aa
.	TRBJ2-3	.	TRBV7-9	TGTGCCAGCAGCCCTAGGATAGGGGTCCGGAGAGGCACAGATACGCAGTATTTT	CASSPRIGVRRGTDTQYF
TRBD2	TRBJ2-5	.	TRBV30	TGTGCCCGACGGACTAGCGGGAGGGCCGACGAGACCCAGTACTTC	CARRTSGRADETQYF
.	TRBJ2-4	.	TRBV5-4	TGTGCCAGCAGCTTGGCCGGGTACAAAAACATTCAGTACTTC	CASSLAGYKNIQYF
.	TRBJ1-1	.	TRBV6-1	TGTGCCAGCTCCGGACAGCCGAACACTGAAGCTTTCTTT	CASSGQPNTEAFF
TRBD2	TRBJ2-2	.	TRBV15	TGTGCCACCAGCAGAGAGAGAACTAGCGGGGGGCGGTGGCTGTTTTTT	CATSRERTSGGRWLFF
TRBD2	TRBJ2-7	.	TRBV7-2	TGTGCCAGCAGCCGGACTAGCGGGTCCTACGAGCAGTACTTC	CASSRTSGSYEQYF
.	TRBJ1-1	.	TRBV10-3	TGTGCCAGCAAGACAAACACTGAAGCTTTCTTT	CASKTNTEAFF
TRBD2	TRBJ2-1	once	TRBV12-5	TGTGCTAGTGAAATGAGCGGGGGGCCATACAATGAGCAGTTCTTC	CASEMSGGPYNEQFF
TRBD2	TRBJ2-7	.	TRBV28	TGTGCCAGCAGGTCGGGACTAGCACTCCACGAGCAGTACTTC	CASRSGLALHEQYF
.	TRBJ1-6	.	TRBV6-1	TGTGCCACATGGGGGGGGTCCTATAATTCACCCCTCCACTTT	CATWGGSYNSPLHF
TRBD2	TRBJ2-7	.	TRBV9	TGTGCCAGCACCCCGGGTGCGGGGGGGAAGTACGAGCAGTACTTC	CASTPGAGGKYEQYF
TRBD1	TRBJ1-6	.	TRBV19	TGTGCCAGTAGCCCCGAAGCCGGGACAGGGGGGTCACCCCTCCACTTT	CASSPEAGTGGSPLHF
TRBD1	TRBJ1-2	.	TRBV5-1	TGCGCCAGCAGCCGGGACAGGGAATATGGGGGCTATGGCTACACCTTC	CASSRDREYGGYGYTF
TRBD1	TRBJ1-2	.	TRBV6-5	TGTGCCAGCGGGCAGGGGGGCGGCTACACCTTC	CASGQGGGYTF
.	TRBJ1-1	.	TRBV10-3	TGTGCCATCAGTGAGTCGAGAGGGGGAGACACTGAAGCTTTCTTT	CAISESRGGDTEAFF
.	TRBJ1-1	.	TRBV5-1	TGCGCCAGCAGCTTGGATAACGGAGAGAACACTGAAGCTTTCTTT	CASSLDNGENTEAFF
TRBD1	TRBJ1-1	.	TRBV30	TGTGCCTGGGGCCCCGGGACAGGGCGGGGCGGACCTGAAGCTTTCTTT	CAWGPGTGRGGPEAFF
TRBD1	TRBJ1-2	once	TRBV5-1	TGCGCCAGCAGCCCAAACCGGGACAGTGGCTCTAACTATGGCTACACCTTC	CASSPNRDSGSNYGYTF
.	TRBJ1-5	.	TRBV28	TGTGCCAGCAGTTTTCCAGGGAGGGGGGATCAGCCCCAGCATTTT	CASSFPGRGDQPQHF
TRBD2	TRBJ2-5	once	TRBV7-3	TGTGCCAGCAGCTCAGTGGGACTAGCGGGGGGTGCACGTTGGGAGACCCAGTACTTC	CASSSVGLAGGARWETQYF
.	TRBJ1-3	.	TRBV29-1	TGCAGCGTTGACGCAGGGGCTGACTCTGGAAACACCATATATTTT	CSVDAGADSGNTIYF
TRBD1	TRBJ1-2	.	TRBV11-2	TGTGCCAGCAGCTCACCGGGACAGGGTCTTACTAACTATGGCTACACCTTC	CASSSPGQGLTNYGYTF
.	TRBJ2-3	.	TRBV11-2	TGTGCCAGCAGCTTTCGAGCGGCCACCCTCCGGGATACGCAGTATTTT	CASSFRAATLRDTQYF
TRBD1	TRBJ1-1	.	TRBV7-9	TGTGCCAGCAGCTTCCCTGAACAGGGGCTGAAGACTGAAGCTTTCTTT	CASSFPEQGLKTEAFF
TRBD2	TRBJ2-1	.	TRBV20-1	TGCAGTGCGGGCGGGAGGAGTGAGCAGTTCTTC	CSAGGRSEQFF
.	TRBJ1-4	.	TRBV6-1	TGTGCCAGCACCTCAGGGGCGAATGAAAAACTGTTTTTT	CASTSGANEKLFF
TRBD1	TRBJ2-3	.	TRBV15	TGTGCCACCAGCAGGGGGACAGGGAGCACAGATACGCAGTATTTT	CATSRGTGSTDTQYF
.	TRBJ2-5	.	TRBV19	TGTGCCAGTAGTGCCAGACCGGACAAAGAGACCCAGTACTTC	CASSARPDKETQYF
.	TRBJ1-2	.	TRBV27	TGTGCCAGCAGTTTATCCTCCGGGACAAGGGGCTACACCTTC	CASSLSSGTRGYTF
.	TRBJ2-2	.	TRBV7-3	TGTGCCAGCAGCTCCGACAGTGCTGTGGCCGGGGAGCTGTTTTTT	CASSSDSAVAGELFF
.	TRBJ1-1	few	TRBV7-8	TGTGCCAGCAGCATAGGACAGTACACTGAAGCTTTCTTT	CASSIGQYTEAFF
TRBD1	TRBJ1-2	.	TRBV29-1	TGCAGCGTTGGAGGGACGCAGGGGGGAACCGGCTATGGCTACACCTTC	CSVGGTQGGTGYGYTF
TRBD1	TRBJ1-3	few	TRBV9	TGTGCCAGCAGCGTTTTTGACAGGGGGCATTCTGGAAACACCATATATTTT	CASSVFDRGHSGNTIYF
.	TRBJ2-2	.	TRBV6-1	TGTGCCAGCTCGACTTGGGGCGCCGGGGAGCTGTTTTTT	CASSTWGAGELFF
.	TRBJ2-1	.	TRBV5-6	TGTGCCAGCAGCTTGTTGGGGCATGAGCAGTTCTTC	CASSLLGHEQFF
.	TRBJ1-2	.	TRBV28	TGTGCCAGCAGTTTAGGAGGCAGCGGTGGCTATGGCTACACCTTC	CASSLGGSGGYGYTF
.	TRBJ2-7	.	TRBV5-4	TGTGCCAGCAGCTTGATGGGGGCCCCCGGCGAGCAGTACTTC	CASSLMGAPGEQYF
TRBD1	TRBJ1-4	.	TRBV6-1	TGTGCCAGCAGAAGGACAGGGCCTGAAAAACTGTTTTTT	CASRRTGPEKLFF
.	TRBJ2-3	.	TRBV10-2	TGCGCCAGCAGCTTTAGCGGCCGCACAGATACGCAGTATTTT	CASSFSGRTDTQYF
.	TRBJ2-7	.	TRBV6-5	TGTGCCAGCAGTTCACAGGTTTACGAGCAGTACTTC	CASSSQVYEQYF
TRBD1	TRBJ1-5	once	TRBV30	TGTGCCTGGAGTCCTCCGGGACAGGGGGCTCAGCAGCCCCAGCATTTT	CAWSPPGQGAQQPQHF
.	TRBJ1-1	.	TRBV7-6	TGTGCCAGCAGCCCAGTGGCGAACACTGAAGCTTTCTTT	CASSPVANTEAFF
TRBD1	TRBJ2-5	once	TRBV5-4	TGTGCCAGCAGCGCGCCGACAGGGGGCCAAGAGACCCAGTACTTC	CASSAPTGGQETQYF
TRBD1	TRBJ2-1	once	TRBV2	TGTGCCACGCGACAGGGCTCCTACAATGAGCAGTTCTTC	CATRQGSYNEQFF
.	TRBJ1-2	.	TRBV5-1	TGCGCCAGCAGCTTGGACAGAGATAACTATGGCTACACCTTC	CASSLDRDNYGYTF
.	TRBJ1-1	.	TRBV6-1	TGTGCCAGCAGTGAACGACGGGGGTTGAACACTGAAGCTTTCTTT	CASSERRGLNTEAFF
TRBD1	TRBJ2-7	.	TRBV11-2	TGTGCCAGCAGCTCCCGGGACAGGGGACCCTACGAGCAGTACTTC	CASSSRDRGPYEQYF
.	TRBJ2-3	once	TRBV7-9	TGTGCCAGCAGCTCCCAGCAGCGCCCGTCCGTTGATACGCAGTATTTT	CASSSQQRPSVDTQYF
TRBD2	TRBJ2-6	.	TRBV28	TGTGCCAGCAGTAACGCGGGCGGGAGAGTCTCTGGGGCCAACGTCCTGACTTTC	CASSNAGGRVSGANVLTF